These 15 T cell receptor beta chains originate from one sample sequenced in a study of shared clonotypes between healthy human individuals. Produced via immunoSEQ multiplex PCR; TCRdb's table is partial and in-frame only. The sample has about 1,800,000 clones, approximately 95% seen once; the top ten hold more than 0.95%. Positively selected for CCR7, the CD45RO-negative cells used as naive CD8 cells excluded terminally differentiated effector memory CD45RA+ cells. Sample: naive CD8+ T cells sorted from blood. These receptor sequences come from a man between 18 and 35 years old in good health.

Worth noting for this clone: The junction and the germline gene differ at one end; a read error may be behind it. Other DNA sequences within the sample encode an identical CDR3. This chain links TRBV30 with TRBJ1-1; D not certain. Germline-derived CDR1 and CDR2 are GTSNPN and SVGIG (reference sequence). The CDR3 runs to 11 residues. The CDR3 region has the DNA TGTGCCTGGAAACGGAACACTGAGGCTTTCTTT. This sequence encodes CAWKRNTEAFF. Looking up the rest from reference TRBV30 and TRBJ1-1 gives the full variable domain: SQTIHQWPATLVQPVGSPLSLECTVEGTSNPNLYWYRQAAGRGLQLLFYSVGIGQISSEVPQNLSASRPQDRQFILSSKKLLLSDSGFYLCAWKRNTEAFFGQGTRLTVV.

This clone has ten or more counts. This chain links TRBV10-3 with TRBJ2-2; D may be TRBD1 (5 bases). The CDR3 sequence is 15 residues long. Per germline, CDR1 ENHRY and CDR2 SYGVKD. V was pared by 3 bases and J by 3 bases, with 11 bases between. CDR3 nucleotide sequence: TGTGCCATCAGTGAACCAGACAGTCACACCGGGGAGCTGTTTTTT. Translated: CAISEPDSHTGELFF.

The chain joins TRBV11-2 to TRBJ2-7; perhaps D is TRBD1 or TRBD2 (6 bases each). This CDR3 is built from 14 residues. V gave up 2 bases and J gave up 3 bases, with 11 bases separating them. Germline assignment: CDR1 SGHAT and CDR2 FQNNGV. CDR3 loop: CASSLWGDIYEQYF. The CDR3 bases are TGTGCCAGCAGCTTATGGGGGGACATCTACGAGCAGTACTTC.

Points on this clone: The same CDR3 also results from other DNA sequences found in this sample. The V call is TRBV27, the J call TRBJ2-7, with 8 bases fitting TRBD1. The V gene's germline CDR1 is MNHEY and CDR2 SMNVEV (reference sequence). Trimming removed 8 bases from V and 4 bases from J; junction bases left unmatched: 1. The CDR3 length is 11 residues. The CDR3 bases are TGTGCCAGCCGACAGGGGTACGAGCAGTACTTC. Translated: CASRQGYEQYF.

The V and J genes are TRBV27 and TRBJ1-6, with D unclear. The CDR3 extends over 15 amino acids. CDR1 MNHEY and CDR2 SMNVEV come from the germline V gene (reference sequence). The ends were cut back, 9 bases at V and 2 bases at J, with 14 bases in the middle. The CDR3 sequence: CASSYGVPYNSPLHF. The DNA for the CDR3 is TGTGCCAGTAGCTATGGGGTTCCCTATAATTCACCCCTCCACTTT.

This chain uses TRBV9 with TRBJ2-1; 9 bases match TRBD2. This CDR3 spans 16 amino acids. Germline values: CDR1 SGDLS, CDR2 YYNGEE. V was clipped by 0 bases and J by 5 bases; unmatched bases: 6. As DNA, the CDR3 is TGTGCCAGCAGCGTAGAGGGCGGGGGGGATGACAATGAGCAGTTCTTC. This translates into CASSVEGGGDDNEQFF.

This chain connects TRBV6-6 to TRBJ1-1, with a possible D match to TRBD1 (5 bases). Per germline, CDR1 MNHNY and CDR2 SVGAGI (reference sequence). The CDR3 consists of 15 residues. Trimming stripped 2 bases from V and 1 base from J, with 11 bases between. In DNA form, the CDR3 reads TGTGCCAGCAGTTACCAAGGGACTGGGAACACTGAAGCTTTCTTT. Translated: CASSYQGTGNTEAFF.

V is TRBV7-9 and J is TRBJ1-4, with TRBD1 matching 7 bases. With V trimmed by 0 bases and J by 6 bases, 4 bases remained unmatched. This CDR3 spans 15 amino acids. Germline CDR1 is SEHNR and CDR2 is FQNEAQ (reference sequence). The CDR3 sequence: CASSLAQGVDEKLFF. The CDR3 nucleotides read TGTGCCAGCAGCTTAGCGCAGGGGGTCGATGAAAAACTGTTTTTT.

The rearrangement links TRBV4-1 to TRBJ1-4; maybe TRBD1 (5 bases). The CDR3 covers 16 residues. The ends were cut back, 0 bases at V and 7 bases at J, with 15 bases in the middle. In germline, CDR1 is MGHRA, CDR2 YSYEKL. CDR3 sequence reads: CASSQDLAGRGEKLFF. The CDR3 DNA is TGCGCCAGCAGCCAAGATCTGGCAGGGCGCGGTGAAAAACTGTTTTTT.

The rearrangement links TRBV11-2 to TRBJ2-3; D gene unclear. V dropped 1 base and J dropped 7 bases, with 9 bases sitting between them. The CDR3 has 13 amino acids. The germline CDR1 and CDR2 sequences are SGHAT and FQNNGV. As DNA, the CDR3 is TGTGCCAGCAGCTTAGGGGCGGCCTATACGCAGTATTTT. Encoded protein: CASSLGAAYTQYF.

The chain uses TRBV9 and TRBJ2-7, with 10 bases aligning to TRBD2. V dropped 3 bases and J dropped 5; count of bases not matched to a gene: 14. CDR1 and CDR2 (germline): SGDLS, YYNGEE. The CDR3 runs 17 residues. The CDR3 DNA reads TGTGCCAGCAGCGGGGTGGCTAGCGGGAGTCTATGGGACGAGCAGTACTTC. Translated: CASSGVASGSLWDEQYF.

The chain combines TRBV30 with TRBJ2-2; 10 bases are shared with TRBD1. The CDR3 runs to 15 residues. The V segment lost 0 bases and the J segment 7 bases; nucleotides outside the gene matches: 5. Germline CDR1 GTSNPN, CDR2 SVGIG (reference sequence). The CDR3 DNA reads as TGTGCCTGGAGTGTGGGGACAGGGGCACACGGGGAGCTGTTTTTT. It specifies CAWSVGTGAHGELFF.

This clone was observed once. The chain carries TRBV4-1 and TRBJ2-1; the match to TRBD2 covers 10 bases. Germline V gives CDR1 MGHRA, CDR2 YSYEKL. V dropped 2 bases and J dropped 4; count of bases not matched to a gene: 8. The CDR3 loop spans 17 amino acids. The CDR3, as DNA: TGCGCCAGCAGCCAACGTCTAGCGGGGGAAGGGTACAATGAGCAGTTCTTC. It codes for CASSQRLAGEGYNEQFF.

The CDR3 sequence: CASSLEETGTVFSYEQYF. The CDR3 coding sequence is TGCGCCAGCAGCTTGGAGGAGACCGGGACAGTTTTCTCCTACGAGCAGTACTTC. The chain has TRBV5-1 and TRBJ2-7, with 7 bases that match TRBD1. The CDR3 is 18 amino acids. Trimming cost V 0 bases and J 0 bases; bases outside gene matches: 12. Looked up from germline, CDR1 is SGHRS and CDR2 is YFSETQ.

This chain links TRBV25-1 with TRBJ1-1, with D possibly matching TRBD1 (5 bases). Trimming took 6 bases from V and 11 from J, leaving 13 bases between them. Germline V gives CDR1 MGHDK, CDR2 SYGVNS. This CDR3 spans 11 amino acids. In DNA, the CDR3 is TGTGCCAGCAGAGGGAGGGGACGCGCTTTCTTT. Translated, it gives CASRGRGRAFF.